This is a list of T cell receptor beta chains from one sample in a study of blood T cell repertoires in COVID-19. Here immunoSEQ multiplex PCR was the method, and the copy in TCRdb shows in-frame clones only, minus some. Of 250,000 or so clones listed, 80% to 90% are singletons. The sequenced material came from PBMCs or T cells enriched from blood (not recorded which). These receptors were obtained from a man aged 40-49 years who had recovered from COVID-19. CDR3s include the opening cysteine and the closing phenylalanine or tryptophan. A D gene is named only where the DNA matches it firmly. Where a row states a size, it is once, few, many or the class of an expanded clone; other rows omit it.

j_call clone_size v_call d_call cdr3_nt cdr3_aa
TRBJ2-1 . TRBV6-5 TRBD2 TGTGCCAGCACCCCGGGCGGGGGTCGGCAGTTCTTC CASTPGGGRQFF
TRBJ2-1 . TRBV3-1/TRBV3-2 TRBD2 TGTGCCAGCAGCCGGTCCGGGACTAGCGGGATAGGGGAGCAGTTCTTC CASSRSGTSGIGEQFF
TRBJ2-5 . TRBV30 . TGTGCCTGGAGTACAACAGGTGGGGAGACCCAGTACTTC CAWSTTGGETQYF
TRBJ2-1 . TRBV28 . TGTGCCAGCAGTCCACGCGCCTACAATGAGCAGTTCTTC CASSPRAYNEQFF
TRBJ1-2 . TRBV9 . TGTGCCAGCAGCGTAGGAGCTGCGGCCGACTATGGCTACACCTTC CASSVGAAADYGYTF
TRBJ1-1 . TRBV30 TRBD1 TGTGCTGAAGCGGGACAGGGGAACACTGAAGCTTTCTTT CAEAGQGNTEAFF
TRBJ2-1 . TRBV14 . TGTGCCAGCAGCGGCGGGTACTCCTACAATGAGCAGTTCTTC CASSGGYSYNEQFF
TRBJ2-4 . TRBV28 TRBD1 TGTGCCAGCGGGACAGGGGACAAAAACATTCAGTACTTC CASGTGDKNIQYF
TRBJ2-5 . TRBV5-1 TRBD2 TGCGCCAGCAGGCGGGGGGGCGGAGAGACCCAGTACTTC CASRRGGGETQYF
TRBJ1-1 . TRBV6-5 . TGTGCCAGCGATGGGCGGGACGGAGCTTTCTTT CASDGRDGAFF
TRBJ1-1 . TRBV7-8 . TGTGCCAGCAGCTCCAAAACAGGACCGGAGGGGACTGAAGCTTTCTTT CASSSKTGPEGTEAFF
TRBJ1-5 few TRBV14 . TGTGCCAGCAGCCTCACGACAGATCAGCCCCAGCATTTT CASSLTTDQPQHF
TRBJ2-7 . TRBV24-1 . TGTGCCACCGCGGAGGACAGCTCCTACGAGCAGTACTTC CATAEDSSYEQYF
TRBJ2-7 . TRBV5-4 TRBD2 TGTGCCAGCAGCCCGGGACTAGCGGGAGCCTACGAGCAGTACTTC CASSPGLAGAYEQYF
TRBJ2-2 . TRBV12-3/TRBV12-4 . TGTGCCAGCAAGGAGGGCCCCGGGGAGCTGTTTTTT CASKEGPGELFF
TRBJ2-1 . TRBV6-1 . TGTGCCAGCAGTGAAAGGGGACTGGCCTCCCACAATGAGCAGTTCTTC CASSERGLASHNEQFF
TRBJ2-7 . TRBV3-1/TRBV3-2 . TGTGCCAGCAGCCAAGGGGTCGGGGTAAGCTCCTACGAGCAGTACTTC CASSQGVGVSSYEQYF
TRBJ1-2 . TRBV18 TRBD1 TGTGCCAGCTCACCTGGGCCAGGGGGTATTGGCTACACCTTC CASSPGPGGIGYTF
TRBJ2-3 . TRBV5-8 TRBD2 TGTGCCAGCAGCGTGGGACTAGCGAGCACAGATACGCAGTATTTT CASSVGLASTDTQYF
TRBJ1-1 . TRBV19 . TGTGCCAATAGCATACAGGGTAACACTGAAGCTTTCTTT CANSIQGNTEAFF